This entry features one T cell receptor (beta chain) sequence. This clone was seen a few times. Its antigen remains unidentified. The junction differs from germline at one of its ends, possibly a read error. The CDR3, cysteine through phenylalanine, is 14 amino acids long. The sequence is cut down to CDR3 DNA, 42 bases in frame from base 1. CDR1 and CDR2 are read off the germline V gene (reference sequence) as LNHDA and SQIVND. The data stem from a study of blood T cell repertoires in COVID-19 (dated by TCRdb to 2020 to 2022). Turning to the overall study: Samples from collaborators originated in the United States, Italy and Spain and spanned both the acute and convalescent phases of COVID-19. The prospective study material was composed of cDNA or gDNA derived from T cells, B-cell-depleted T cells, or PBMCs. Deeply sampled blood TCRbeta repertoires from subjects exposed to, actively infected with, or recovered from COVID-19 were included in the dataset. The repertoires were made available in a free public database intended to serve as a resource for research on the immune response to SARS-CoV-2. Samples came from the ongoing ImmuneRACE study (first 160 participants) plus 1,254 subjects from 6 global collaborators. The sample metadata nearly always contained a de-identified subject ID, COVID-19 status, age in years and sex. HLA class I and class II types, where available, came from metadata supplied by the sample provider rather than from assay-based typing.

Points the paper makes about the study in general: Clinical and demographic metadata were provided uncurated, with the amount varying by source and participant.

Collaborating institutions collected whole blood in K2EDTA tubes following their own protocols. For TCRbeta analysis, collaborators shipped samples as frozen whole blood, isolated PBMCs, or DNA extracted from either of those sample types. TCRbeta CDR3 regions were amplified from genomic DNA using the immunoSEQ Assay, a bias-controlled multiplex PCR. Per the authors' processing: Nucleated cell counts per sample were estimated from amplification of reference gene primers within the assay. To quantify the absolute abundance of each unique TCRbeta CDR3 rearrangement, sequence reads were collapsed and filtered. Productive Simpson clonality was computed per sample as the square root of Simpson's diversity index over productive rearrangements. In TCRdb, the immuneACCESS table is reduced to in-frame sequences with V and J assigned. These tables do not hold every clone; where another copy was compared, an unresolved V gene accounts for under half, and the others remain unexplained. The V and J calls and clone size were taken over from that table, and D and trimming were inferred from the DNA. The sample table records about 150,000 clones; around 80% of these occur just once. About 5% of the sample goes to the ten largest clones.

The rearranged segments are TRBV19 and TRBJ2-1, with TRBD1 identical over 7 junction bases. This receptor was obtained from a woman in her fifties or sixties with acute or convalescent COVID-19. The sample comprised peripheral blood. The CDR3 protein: CASSLDRDIGEQFF. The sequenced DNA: TGTGCCAGTAGTCTAGACAGGGATATAGGTGAGCAGTTCTTC.